The present T cell receptor beta chain was sequenced within a study of CD8+CD57+ T cells in acquired aplastic anemia. The overall study: Roughly 3 ug was the average amount of DNA from sorted CD4+ and CD8+ cells.

This clonotype showed up just a few times. The antigen is undetermined. The sequenced patients had an expansion of CD8+CD57+ cells seen by flow cytometry. With no exception, the patients had severe acquired aplastic anemia. CDR1 and CDR2 from the germline V gene are MDHEN and SYDVKM. This CDR3 spans 14 amino acids. V lost 7 bases, J lost 3 bases, and 12 bases lay in between. It was genomic DNA that served as the template for profiling TCR beta VDJ and CDR3. TCRdb re-analysed the reads in MiXCR, keeping a single row per CDR3 protein. The table has about 180,000 distinct CDR3 sequences, roughly 60% seen once; the top ten hold approximately 42%. Study observations and caveats: Significance was not reached for CD8+ Simpson's diversity between patients and controls. Both patients and controls carried the same twenty-nine CD8+ CDR3 sequences.

Material for sequencing was sorted CD4+, CD8+, or CD8+CD57+ T cells (not recorded which) from PBMCs. The TCR was taken from a human donor with aplastic anemia. The gene calls are TRBV28 and TRBJ1-4, with a possible D match to TRBD1 (5 bases). The chain's CDR3 is CASNYKGSNEKLFF. CDR3 nucleotides: TGTGCCAGCAATTACAAGGGGTCTAATGAAAAACTGTTTTTT.